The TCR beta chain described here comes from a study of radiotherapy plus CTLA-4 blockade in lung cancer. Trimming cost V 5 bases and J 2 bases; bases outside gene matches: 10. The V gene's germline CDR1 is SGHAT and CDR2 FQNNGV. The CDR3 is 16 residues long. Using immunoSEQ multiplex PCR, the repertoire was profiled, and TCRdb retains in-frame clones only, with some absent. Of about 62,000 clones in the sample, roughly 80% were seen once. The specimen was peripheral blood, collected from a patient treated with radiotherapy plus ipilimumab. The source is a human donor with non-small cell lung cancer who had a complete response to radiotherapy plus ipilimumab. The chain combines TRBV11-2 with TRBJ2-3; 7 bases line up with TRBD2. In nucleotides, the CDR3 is TGTGCCAGCAGCCGAAGGATAAGCGGGGCCACAGATACGCAGTATTTT. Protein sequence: CASSRRISGATDTQYF.